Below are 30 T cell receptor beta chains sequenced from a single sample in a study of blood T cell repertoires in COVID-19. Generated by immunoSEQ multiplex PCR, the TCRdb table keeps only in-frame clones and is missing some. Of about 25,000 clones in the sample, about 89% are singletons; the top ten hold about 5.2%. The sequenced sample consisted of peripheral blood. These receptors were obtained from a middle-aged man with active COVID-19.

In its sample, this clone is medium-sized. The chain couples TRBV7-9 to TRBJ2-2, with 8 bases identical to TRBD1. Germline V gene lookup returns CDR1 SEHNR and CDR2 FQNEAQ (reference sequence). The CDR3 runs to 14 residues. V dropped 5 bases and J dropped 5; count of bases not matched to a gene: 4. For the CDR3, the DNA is TGTGCCAGCAGCCCGACAGGGGATACCGGGGAGCTGTTTTTT. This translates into CASSPTGDTGELFF.

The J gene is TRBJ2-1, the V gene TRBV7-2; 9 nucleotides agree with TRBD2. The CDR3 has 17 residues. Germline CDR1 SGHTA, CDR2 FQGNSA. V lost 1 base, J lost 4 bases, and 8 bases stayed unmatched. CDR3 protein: CASSLVLSGRPYNEQFF. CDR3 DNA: TGTGCCAGCAGCTTAGTCCTAAGCGGGAGGCCGTACAATGAGCAGTTCTTC.

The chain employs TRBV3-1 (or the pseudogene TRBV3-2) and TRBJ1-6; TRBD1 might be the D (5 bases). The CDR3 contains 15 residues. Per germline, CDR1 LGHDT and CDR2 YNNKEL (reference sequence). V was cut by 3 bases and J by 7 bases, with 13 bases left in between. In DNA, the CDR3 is TGTGCCAGCAGCCAGAGTGCAGGGATGAATTCACCCCTCCACTTT. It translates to CASSQSAGMNSPLHF.

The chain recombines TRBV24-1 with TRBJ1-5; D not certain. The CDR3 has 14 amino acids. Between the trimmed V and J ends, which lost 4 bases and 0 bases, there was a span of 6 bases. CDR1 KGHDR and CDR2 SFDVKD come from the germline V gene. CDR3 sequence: CATSENSSNQPQHF. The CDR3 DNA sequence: TGTGCCACCAGTGAGAACAGTAGCAATCAGCCCCAGCATTTT.

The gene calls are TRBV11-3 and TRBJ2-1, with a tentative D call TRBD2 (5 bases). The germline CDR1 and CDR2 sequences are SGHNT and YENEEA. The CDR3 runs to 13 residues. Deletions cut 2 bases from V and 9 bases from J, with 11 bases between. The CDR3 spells CASSLNVAGEQFF. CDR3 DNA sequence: TGTGCCAGCAGCTTAAACGTGGCGGGTGAGCAGTTCTTC.

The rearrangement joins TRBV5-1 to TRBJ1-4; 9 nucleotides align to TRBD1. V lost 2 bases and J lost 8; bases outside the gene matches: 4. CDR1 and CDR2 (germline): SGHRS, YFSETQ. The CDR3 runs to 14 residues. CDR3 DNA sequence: TGCGCCAGCAGCTTACAGGGGGCTTGGGAAAAACTGTTTTTT. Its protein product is CASSLQGAWEKLFF.

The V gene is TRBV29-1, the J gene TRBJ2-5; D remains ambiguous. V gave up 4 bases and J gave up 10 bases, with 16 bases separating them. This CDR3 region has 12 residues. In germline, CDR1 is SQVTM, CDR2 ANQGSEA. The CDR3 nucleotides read TGCAGCGTTGCCCACCCTGAGCGTAGCCAGTACTTC. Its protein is CSVAHPERSQYF.

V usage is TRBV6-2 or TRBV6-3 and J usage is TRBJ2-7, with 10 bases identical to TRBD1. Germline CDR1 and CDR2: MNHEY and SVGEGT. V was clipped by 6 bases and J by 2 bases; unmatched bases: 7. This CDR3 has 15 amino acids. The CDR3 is CASSSGTGETYEQYF. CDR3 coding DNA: TGTGCCAGCAGCTCCGGGACAGGGGAGACCTACGAGCAGTACTTC.

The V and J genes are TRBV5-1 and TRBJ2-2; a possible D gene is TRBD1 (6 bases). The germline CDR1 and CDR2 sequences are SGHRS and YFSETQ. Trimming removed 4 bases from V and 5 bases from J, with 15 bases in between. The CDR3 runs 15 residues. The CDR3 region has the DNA TGCGCCAGCAGCGCCAGCGGACAGACGACCGGGGAGCTGTTTTTT. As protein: CASSASGQTTGELFF.

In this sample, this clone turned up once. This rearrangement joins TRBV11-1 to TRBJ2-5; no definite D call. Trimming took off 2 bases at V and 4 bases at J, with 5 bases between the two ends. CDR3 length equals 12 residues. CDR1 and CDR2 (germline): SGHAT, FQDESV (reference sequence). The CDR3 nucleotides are TGTGCCAGCAGCTTACTAGGAGAGACCCAGTACTTC. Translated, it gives CASSLLGETQYF.

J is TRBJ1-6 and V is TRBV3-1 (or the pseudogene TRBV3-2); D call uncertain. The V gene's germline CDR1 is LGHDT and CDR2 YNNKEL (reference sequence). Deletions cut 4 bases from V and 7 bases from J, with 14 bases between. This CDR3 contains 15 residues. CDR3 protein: CASSRLISGNSPLHF. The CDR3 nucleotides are TGTGCCAGCAGCCGACTTATATCCGGGAATTCACCCCTCCACTTT.

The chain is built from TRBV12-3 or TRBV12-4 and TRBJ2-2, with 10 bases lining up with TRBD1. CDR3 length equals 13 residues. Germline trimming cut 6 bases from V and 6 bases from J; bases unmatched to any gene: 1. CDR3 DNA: TGTGCCAGCAGGACAGGGGGCCCCGGGGAGCTGTTTTTT. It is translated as CASRTGGPGELFF.

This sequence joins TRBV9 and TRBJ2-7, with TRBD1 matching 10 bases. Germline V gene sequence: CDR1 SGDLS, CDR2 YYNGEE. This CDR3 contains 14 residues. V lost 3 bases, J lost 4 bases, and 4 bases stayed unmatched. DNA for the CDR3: TGTGCCAGCAGCGCGACAGGGGGCGCGTACGAGCAGTACTTC. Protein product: CASSATGGAYEQYF.

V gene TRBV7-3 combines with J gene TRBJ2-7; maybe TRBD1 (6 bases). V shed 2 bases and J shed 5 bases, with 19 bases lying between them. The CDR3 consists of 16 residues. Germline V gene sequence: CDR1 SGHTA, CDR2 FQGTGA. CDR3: CASSLYDRAGVDEQYF. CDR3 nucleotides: TGTGCCAGCAGCTTATACGATCGGGCAGGGGTCGACGAGCAGTACTTC.

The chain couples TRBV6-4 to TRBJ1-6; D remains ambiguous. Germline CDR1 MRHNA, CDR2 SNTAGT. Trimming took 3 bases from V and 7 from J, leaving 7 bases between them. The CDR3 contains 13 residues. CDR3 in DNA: TGTGCCAGCAGTGAGGCTGCCAATTCACCCCTCCACTTT. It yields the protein CASSEAANSPLHF.

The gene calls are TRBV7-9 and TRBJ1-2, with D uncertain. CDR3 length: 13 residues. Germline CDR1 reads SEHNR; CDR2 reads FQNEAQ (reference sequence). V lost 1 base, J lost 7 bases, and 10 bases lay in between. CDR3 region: CASSLVVESGYTF. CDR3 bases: TGTGCCAGCAGCTTAGTCGTGGAGAGTGGCTACACCTTC.

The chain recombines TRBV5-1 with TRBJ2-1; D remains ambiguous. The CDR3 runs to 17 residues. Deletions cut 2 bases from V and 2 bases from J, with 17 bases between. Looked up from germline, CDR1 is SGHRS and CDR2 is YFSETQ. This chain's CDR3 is CASSFTGSPKPYNEQFF. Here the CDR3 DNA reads TGCGCCAGCAGCTTTACGGGTTCCCCCAAGCCCTACAATGAGCAGTTCTTC.

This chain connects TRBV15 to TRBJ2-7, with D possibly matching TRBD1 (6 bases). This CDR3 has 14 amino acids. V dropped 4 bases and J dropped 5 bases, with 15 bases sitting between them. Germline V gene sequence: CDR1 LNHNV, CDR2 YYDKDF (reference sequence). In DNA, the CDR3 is TGTGCCACCAGCATCACAGGGAATGGTAACGAGCAGTACTTC. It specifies CATSITGNGNEQYF.

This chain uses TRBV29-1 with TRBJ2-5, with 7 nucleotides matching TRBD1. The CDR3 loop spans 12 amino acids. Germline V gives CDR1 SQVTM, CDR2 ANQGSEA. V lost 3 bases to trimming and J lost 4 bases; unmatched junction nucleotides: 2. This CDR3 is CSVEPGGETQYF. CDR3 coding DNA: TGCAGCGTTGAGCCAGGGGGAGAGACCCAGTACTTC.

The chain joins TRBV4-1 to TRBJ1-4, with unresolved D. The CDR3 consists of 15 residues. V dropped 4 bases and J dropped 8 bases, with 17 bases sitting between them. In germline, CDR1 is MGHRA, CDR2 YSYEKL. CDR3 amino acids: CASSPLGGLREKLFF. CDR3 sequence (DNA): TGCGCCAGCAGCCCACTTGGCGGTTTACGAGAAAAACTGTTTTTT.

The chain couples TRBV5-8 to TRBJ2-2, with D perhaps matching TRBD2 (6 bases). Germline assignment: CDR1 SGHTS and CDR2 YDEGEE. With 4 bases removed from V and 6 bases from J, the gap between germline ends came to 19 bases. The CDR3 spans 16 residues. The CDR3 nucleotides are TGTGCCAGCAGCCACCCACTAGCACCCCTCCCCGGGGAGCTGTTTTTT. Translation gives CASSHPLAPLPGELFF. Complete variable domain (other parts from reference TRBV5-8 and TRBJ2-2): EAGVTQSPTHLIKTRGQQATLRCSPISGHTSVYWYQQALGLGLQFLLWYDEGEERNRGNFPPRFSGRQFPNYSSELNVNALELEDSALYLCASSHPLAPLPGELFFGEGSRLTVL.

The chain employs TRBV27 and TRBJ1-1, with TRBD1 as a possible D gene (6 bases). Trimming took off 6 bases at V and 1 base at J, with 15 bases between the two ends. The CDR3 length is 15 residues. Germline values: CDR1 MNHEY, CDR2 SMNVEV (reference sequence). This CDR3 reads CASSPLGAANTEAFF. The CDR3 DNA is TGTGCCAGCAGCCCCCTGGGGGCGGCGAACACTGAAGCTTTCTTT.

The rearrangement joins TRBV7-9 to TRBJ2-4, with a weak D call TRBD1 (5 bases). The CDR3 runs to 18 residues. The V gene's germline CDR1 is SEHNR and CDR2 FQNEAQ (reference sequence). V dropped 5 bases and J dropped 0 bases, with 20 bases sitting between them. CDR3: CASSPNPIGAIAKNIQYF. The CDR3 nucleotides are TGTGCCAGCAGCCCGAACCCGATTGGGGCTATAGCCAAAAACATTCAGTACTTC.

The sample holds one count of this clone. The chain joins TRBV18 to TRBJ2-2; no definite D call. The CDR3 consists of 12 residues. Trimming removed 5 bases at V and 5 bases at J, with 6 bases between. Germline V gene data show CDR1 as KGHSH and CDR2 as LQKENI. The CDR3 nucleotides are TGTGCCAGCTCATCCTCGACCGGGGAGCTGTTTTTT. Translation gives CASSSSTGELFF.

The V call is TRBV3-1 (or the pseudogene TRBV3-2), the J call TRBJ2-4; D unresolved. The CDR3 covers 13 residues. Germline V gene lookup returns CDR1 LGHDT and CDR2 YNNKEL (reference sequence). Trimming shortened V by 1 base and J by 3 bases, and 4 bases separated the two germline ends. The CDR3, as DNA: TGTGCCAGCAGCCAAGCCAGCAAAAACATTCAGTACTTC. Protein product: CASSQASKNIQYF.

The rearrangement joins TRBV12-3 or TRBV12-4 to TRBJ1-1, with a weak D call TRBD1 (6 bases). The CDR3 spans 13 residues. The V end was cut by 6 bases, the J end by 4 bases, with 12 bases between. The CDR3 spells CASSRDMGTEAFF. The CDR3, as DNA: TGTGCCAGCAGCCGGGACATGGGCACTGAAGCTTTCTTT.

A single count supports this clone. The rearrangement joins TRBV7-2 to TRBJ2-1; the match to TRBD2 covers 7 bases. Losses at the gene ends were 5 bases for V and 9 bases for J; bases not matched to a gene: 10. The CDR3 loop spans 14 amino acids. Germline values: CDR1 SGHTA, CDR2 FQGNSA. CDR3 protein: CASSPDGRGGEQFF. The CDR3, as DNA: TGTGCCAGCAGCCCGGACGGGCGCGGGGGTGAGCAGTTCTTC.

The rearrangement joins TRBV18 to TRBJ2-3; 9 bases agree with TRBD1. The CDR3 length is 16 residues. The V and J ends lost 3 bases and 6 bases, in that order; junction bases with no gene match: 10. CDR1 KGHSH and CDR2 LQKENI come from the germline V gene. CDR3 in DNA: TGTGCCAGCTCACCCCTGGGACAGGGAGGTCGGGATACGCAGTATTTT. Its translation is CASSPLGQGGRDTQYF.

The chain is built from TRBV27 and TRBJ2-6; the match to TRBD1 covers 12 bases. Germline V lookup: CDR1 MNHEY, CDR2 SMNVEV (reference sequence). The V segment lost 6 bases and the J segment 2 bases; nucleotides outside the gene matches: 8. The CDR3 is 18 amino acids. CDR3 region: CASRAGTGGLAGANVLTF. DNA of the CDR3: TGTGCCAGCAGAGCCGGGACAGGGGGCCTGGCTGGGGCCAACGTCCTGACTTTC.

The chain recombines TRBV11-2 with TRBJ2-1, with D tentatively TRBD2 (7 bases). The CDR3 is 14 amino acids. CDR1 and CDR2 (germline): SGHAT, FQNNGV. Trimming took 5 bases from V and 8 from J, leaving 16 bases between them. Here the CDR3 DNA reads TGTGCCAGCAGCCTGCCCCCGGGGGGCGATGAGCAGTTCTTC. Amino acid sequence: CASSLPPGGDEQFF.